The clone carrying this T cell receptor (beta chain) was observed a few times. This sample is drawn from a study of identical twins. Germline CDR1 SGDLS, CDR2 YYNGEE. CDR3 length equals 14 residues. Between the trimmed V and J ends, which lost 0 bases and 2 bases, there was a span of 9 bases. TCRdb redid the calling of the 5' RACE reads with MiXCR, one entry per CDR3 protein. The sample includes about 810,000 distinct CDR3 sequences, about 12% of them seen just once. This sample was shared with a second study, whose subject was yellow fever vaccine responses in identical twins.

This chain uses TRBV9 with TRBJ2-7, with D possibly being TRBD1 (5 bases). The clonotype comes from a woman between 18 and 30 years old in good health. The sample taken for sequencing was PBMCs. The CDR3 loop is CASSVDGRAYEQYF. The DNA of the CDR3 is TGTGCCAGCAGCGTAGACGGCAGGGCCTACGAGCAGTACTTC.